Described below is a single T cell receptor (beta chain) sequence and its context. Its antigen is unidentified. The data originate from a study of tumor and adjacent non-tumor tissue in lung cancer. Looking at the study overall: The cohort had 12 to 13 adenocarcinoma, a couple of squamous cell and 1 small cell patients.

Three rounds of nested PCR, following a modified ARM-PCR protocol, produced the TCRbeta library. Using its own MiXCR run on the multiplex PCR reads, TCRdb lists one record per CDR3 protein. The sample shows 40,000 to 50,000 distinct CDR3 sequences, around 67% of them seen only once. Whole-study results and caveats: Top 100 clones took a larger repertoire share in normal lung. Patients with more diverse tumor TCRs had worse survival.

With 7 bases removed from V and 2 bases from J, the gap between germline ends came to 16 bases. Germline V lookup: CDR1 SGHNT, CDR2 YENEEA. The length of the CDR3 is 15 residues. RNA was extracted from bulk tissue without any cell sorting. This non-tumor lung sample came from over 3 cm beyond the tumor edge. What was sequenced was distant non-tumor lung tissue. The sequence derives from a woman in her 70s with non-small cell lung cancer. The chain joins TRBV11-3 to TRBJ2-3, with D perhaps matching TRBD1 or TRBD2 (5 bases each). In DNA form, the CDR3 reads TGTGCCAGCAACTCAGAGGGGTTCTACACAGATACGCAGTATTTT. Protein: CASNSEGFYTDTQYF.